The 26 T cell receptor beta chains below were found in one sample sequenced in a study of T cell repertoires in cytomegalovirus infection. In TCRdb, the reads were re-called with MiXCR into one record per CDR3 protein. Counted here are about 34,000 distinct CDR3 sequences, about 54% occurring once; the ten biggest clones make up 80% to 95%. Their antigens remain unidentified. This specimen was CD8+ T cells from cultured PBMCs, taken from culture after CMV antigen stimulation. These TCRs come from a human donor in good health (CMV status not recorded). Some clones in this sample may be carry-over from other donors' samples.

Comments on this clonotype: An end of the junction does not agree with germline; a read error may underlie this. The chain employs TRBV6-8 and TRBJ1-6; D gene ambiguous. Germline assignment: CDR1 MNHGY and CDR2 SAAAGT. The CDR3 spans 13 residues. The CDR3, as DNA: TGTGCCAGCAGTTACTCCTCTAATTCACCCCTCCACTTT. This gives the protein CASSYSSNSPLHF.

The gene calls are TRBV25-1 and TRBJ2-5; the D gene is possibly TRBD2 (6 bases). Trimming cost V 5 bases and J 5 bases, with 12 bases left between them. The germline V gene encodes CDR1 MGHDK and CDR2 SYGVNS. This CDR3 contains 13 residues. CDR3 DNA sequence: TGTGCCAGCAGTCCGACTAGTATGGAGACCCAGTACTTC. It is translated as CASSPTSMETQYF. Full variable domain (rest looked up from reference TRBV25-1 and TRBJ2-5): EADIYQTPRYLVIGTGKKITLECSQTMGHDKMYWYQQDPGMELHLIHYSYGVNSTEKGDLSSESTVSRIRTEHFPLTLESARPSHTSQYLCASSPTSMETQYFGPGTRLLVL.

This clonotype was seen more than once but under ten times. V usage is TRBV7-8 and J usage is TRBJ1-1; D might be TRBD1 (5 bases). The CDR3 covers 14 residues. Germline CDR1 is SGHVS and CDR2 is FQNEAQ. The ends were cut back, 5 bases at V and 4 bases at J, with 14 bases in the middle. This chain's CDR3 is CASSQTVDGTEAFF. Written as DNA, the CDR3 is TGTGCCAGCAGCCAGACAGTTGATGGCACTGAAGCTTTCTTT.

This sequence joins TRBV7-2 and TRBJ2-1; D gene unclear. Germline V gene lookup returns CDR1 SGHTA and CDR2 FQGNSA. The V and J ends lost 0 bases and 4 bases respectively, with 1 base between them. The CDR3 extends over 12 amino acids. The CDR3 is CASSLAYNEQFF. The CDR3 DNA follows: TGTGCCAGCAGCTTAGCGTACAATGAGCAGTTCTTC.

There are a few counts of this clonotype. The gene calls are TRBV5-5 and TRBJ1-1, with 10 bases that match TRBD1. The CDR3 runs to 13 residues. After removal of 3 bases from V and 4 bases from J, the junction contained 0 bases not matched to a gene. The germline CDR1 and CDR2 sequences are SGHKS and YYEKEE (reference sequence). The CDR3 reads CASSWTGGTEAFF. CDR3 bases: TGTGCCAGCAGCTGGACAGGGGGCACTGAAGCTTTCTTT.

The rearrangement joins TRBV4-2 to TRBJ2-2, with TRBD2 matching 10 bases. Germline CDR1 reads LGHNA; CDR2 reads YNFKEQ. The CDR3 consists of 19 residues. V trimming: 0 bases; J trimming: 8 bases; junction bases outside the gene matches: 15. The CDR3 loop is CASSQEGLAGDIFVGELFF. Here the CDR3 DNA reads TGTGCCAGCAGCCAAGAGGGCCTAGCGGGAGATATCTTCGTAGGGGAGCTGTTTTTT.

V is TRBV7-6 and J is TRBJ2-5; D gene ambiguous. Germline CDR1 is SGHVS and CDR2 is FNYEAQ. The CDR3 loop spans 15 amino acids. Trimming pared 1 base from V and 0 bases from J, leaving 9 bases between. In DNA form, the CDR3 reads TGTGCCAGCAGCTTAGAGGCCAGCCACCAAGAGACCCAGTACTTC. It yields the protein CASSLEASHQETQYF.

This chain uses TRBV7-9 with TRBJ2-4; 7 bases agree with TRBD1. CDR3 length: 14 residues. Germline trimming cut 7 bases from V and 4 bases from J; bases unmatched to any gene: 7. Germline lookup yields CDR1 SEHNR and CDR2 FQNEAQ (reference sequence). The CDR3 bases are TGTGCCAGCAACTCGCCGGGACAGAAAAACATTCAGTACTTC. As protein: CASNSPGQKNIQYF.

The chain carries TRBV12-3 or TRBV12-4 and TRBJ1-2; possibly TRBD1 for D (5 bases). The V and J ends lost 6 bases and 0 bases respectively, with 8 bases between them. This CDR3 has 13 residues. Here the CDR3 reads CASSRGTNYGYTF. Written as DNA, the CDR3 is TGTGCCAGCAGCCGGGGGACTAACTATGGCTACACCTTC.

The chain employs TRBV5-5 and TRBJ2-5, with a weak D call TRBD2 (6 bases). The CDR3 length is 15 residues. Germline CDR1 and CDR2: SGHKS and YYEKEE (reference sequence). V shed 0 bases and J shed 5 bases, with 14 bases lying between them. The CDR3 is CASSLGRALRETQYF. The CDR3 DNA reads TGTGCCAGCAGCTTGGGGAGGGCCTTAAGGGAGACCCAGTACTTC.

This chain joins TRBV7-6 and TRBJ2-2, with D possibly called TRBD1 or TRBD2 (5 bases each). V was shortened by 6 bases and J by 9 bases, with 14 bases between the two germline ends. The germline gives CDR1 SGHVS, CDR2 FNYEAQ. This CDR3 has 13 residues. This CDR3 reads CASSPGAGRELFF. The DNA of the CDR3 is TGTGCCAGCAGTCCCGGGGCCGGGCGGGAGCTGTTTTTT.

Note on this clonotype: A read error may produce the germline difference seen at one junction end. V is TRBV6-6 and J is TRBJ2-2; D may be TRBD2 (6 bases). CDR1 is MNHNY and CDR2 is SVGAGI in the germline V gene (reference sequence). The CDR3 runs to 16 residues. This CDR3 reads CASSYRVGVETGGLFF. The DNA of the CDR3 is TGTGCCAGCAGTTACCGGGTGGGGGTCGAGACCGGGGGGCTGTTTTTT.

This clonotype showed up many times. This sequence joins TRBV10-3 and TRBJ1-5; no firm D call. This CDR3 is built from 15 residues. The V gene's germline CDR1 is ENHRY and CDR2 SYGVKD. The ends were cut back, 6 bases at V and 0 bases at J, with 12 bases in the middle. The CDR3 reads CAISRTRDSNQPQHF. CDR3 coding DNA: TGTGCCATCAGCCGGACGAGGGATAGCAATCAGCCCCAGCATTTT.

V gene TRBV7-2 combines with J gene TRBJ2-2, with TRBD1 as a possible D gene (5 bases). Per germline, CDR1 SGHTA and CDR2 FQGNSA. The CDR3 sequence is 15 residues long. With 2 bases removed from V and 5 bases from J, the gap between germline ends came to 12 bases. The CDR3 DNA sequence: TGTGCCAGCAGCTTACTTTTCGCAGGGACCGGGGAGCTGTTTTTT. Translating it yields CASSLLFAGTGELFF.

This rearrangement joins TRBV7-6 to TRBJ1-6; 9 bases map to TRBD1. The CDR3 totals 18 residues. Germline V gene data show CDR1 as SGHVS and CDR2 as FNYEAQ. V was pared by 4 bases and J by 8 bases, with 15 bases of the junction left unmatched. The CDR3 sequence: CASSWGQGNFGKDSPLHF. For the CDR3, the DNA is TGTGCCAGCAGCTGGGGACAGGGAAATTTCGGCAAGGATTCACCCCTCCACTTT.

The CDR3 region is CSALRGAVNTEAFF. The CDR3 nucleotides read TGCAGTGCCCTAAGGGGGGCGGTGAACACTGAAGCTTTCTTT. The rearrangement links TRBV20-1 to TRBJ1-1, with a weak D call TRBD1 (6 bases). Trimming cost V 6 bases and J 0 bases, with 14 bases left between them. The germline CDR1 and CDR2 sequences are DFQATT and SNEGSKA (reference sequence). The CDR3 spans 14 residues.

The CDR3 sequence: CASSESGGTSEQFF. The DNA of the CDR3 is TGTGCCAGCAGCGAGAGCGGGGGTACGTCAGAGCAGTTCTTC. V and J are TRBV7-2 and TRBJ2-1, with 8 bases that match TRBD2. The CDR3 has 14 amino acids. Germline-derived CDR1 and CDR2 are SGHTA and FQGNSA. The V segment lost 5 bases and the J segment 10 bases; nucleotides outside the gene matches: 10.

V and J are TRBV7-3 and TRBJ2-1; D possibly corresponds to TRBD1 (6 bases). The ends were cut back, 4 bases at V and 8 bases at J, with 15 bases in the middle. The CDR3 loop spans 14 amino acids. Germline CDR1 SGHTA, CDR2 FQGTGA. CDR3 nucleotides: TGTGCCAGCAGCTCCCCAGGGGTGGTCGATGAGCAGTTCTTC. Protein: CASSSPGVVDEQFF.

This clonotype has at least ten counts. The V call is TRBV6-1, the J call TRBJ2-7; D may be TRBD1 or TRBD2 (5 bases each). The germline CDR1 and CDR2 sequences are MNHNS and SASEGT. Trimming shortened V by 8 bases and J by 7 bases, and 15 bases separated the two germline ends. The CDR3 has 12 amino acids. The CDR3 loop reads CASRQGRLEQYF. The DNA of the CDR3 is TGTGCCAGCCGCCAGGGACGCCTTGAGCAGTACTTC.

The rearrangement links TRBV28 to TRBJ2-1; 8 bases agree with TRBD1. The CDR3 has 18 amino acids. Trimming took 4 bases from V and 8 from J; bases not matched to a gene: 19. Germline CDR1 is MDHEN and CDR2 is SYDVKM. DNA for the CDR3: TGTGCCAGCAGTTCCTCTACTGGGACAGGATTGAGCTGGGATGAGCAGTTCTTC. As protein: CASSSSTGTGLSWDEQFF.

J is TRBJ2-3 and V is TRBV28; maybe TRBD2 (5 bases). V was trimmed by 4 bases and J by 0 bases, leaving 11 bases between them. Germline V CDR1 and CDR2: MDHEN, SYDVKM. There are 15 residues in the CDR3. Written as DNA, the CDR3 is TGTGCCAGCAGTTCCAATCGGAGGAGCACAGATACGCAGTATTTT. Amino acids: CASSSNRRSTDTQYF. The full variable domain, rest sourced from reference TRBV28 and TRBJ2-3, is DVKVTQSSRYLVKRTGEKVFLECVQDMDHENMFWYRQDPGLGLRLIYFSYDVKMKEKGDIPEGYSVSREKKERFSLILESASTNQTSMYLCASSSNRRSTDTQYFGPGTRLTVL.

This clonotype has ten or more counts. The rearrangement links TRBV5-5 to TRBJ1-5; D is unresolved. This CDR3 is built from 14 residues. V was shortened by 0 bases and J by 3 bases, with 7 bases between the two germline ends. The germline CDR1 and CDR2 sequences are SGHKS and YYEKEE (reference sequence). The CDR3 loop is CASSLELTNQPQHF. The CDR3 DNA reads TGTGCCAGCAGCTTGGAGCTCACCAATCAGCCCCAGCATTTT.

This clonotype was detected a few times. V gene TRBV7-6 combines with J gene TRBJ2-1, with TRBD2 matching 13 bases. The V gene's germline CDR1 is SGHVS and CDR2 FNYEAQ. The CDR3 is 18 residues long. V was pared by 5 bases and J by 0 bases, with 7 bases of the junction left unmatched. The CDR3 region is CASSLTRTSGSSYNEQFF. CDR3 DNA: TGTGCCAGCAGCCTTACCAGGACTAGCGGGAGCTCCTACAATGAGCAGTTCTTC.

This clonotype was observed a few times. The rearrangement links TRBV7-8 to TRBJ2-7, with 8 bases aligning to TRBD1. With 1 base clipped from V and 1 base from J, the junction kept 12 bases outside the gene matches. The CDR3 spans 18 residues. CDR1 is SGHVS, CDR2 FQNEAQ, per germline. CDR3 in amino acids: CASSLDQFRDRFSYEQYF. CDR3 DNA: TGTGCCAGCAGCTTAGATCAGTTTCGGGACAGGTTTTCCTACGAGCAGTACTTC. The full variable domain, in which reference TRBV7-8 and TRBJ2-7 provide the parts outside the CDR3, is GAGVSQSPRYKVAKRGQDVALRCDPISGHVSLFWYQQALGQGPEFLTYFQNEAQLDKSGLPSDRFFAERPEGSVSTLKIQRTQQEDSAVYLCASSLDQFRDRFSYEQYFGPGTRLTVT.

The J gene is TRBJ2-1, the V gene TRBV6-1, with 14 bases matching TRBD2. In germline, CDR1 is MNHNS, CDR2 SASEGT. This CDR3 spans 15 amino acids. V was clipped by 6 bases and J by 7 bases; unmatched bases: 5. The CDR3 DNA follows: TGTGCCAGCAGCTTGACTAGCGGGGGGGCGAATGAGCAGTTCTTC. It is translated as CASSLTSGGANEQFF.

This clonotype appeared many times. The chain recombines TRBV6-5 with TRBJ2-3, with 9 bases that match TRBD2. The length of the CDR3 is 16 residues. V lost 0 bases, J lost 0 bases, and 1 base stayed unmatched. The germline CDR1 and CDR2 sequences are MNHEY and SVGAGI. This CDR3 reads CASSYSTSGSTDTQYF. CDR3 DNA sequence: TGTGCCAGCAGTTACTCAACTAGCGGGAGCACAGATACGCAGTATTTT.